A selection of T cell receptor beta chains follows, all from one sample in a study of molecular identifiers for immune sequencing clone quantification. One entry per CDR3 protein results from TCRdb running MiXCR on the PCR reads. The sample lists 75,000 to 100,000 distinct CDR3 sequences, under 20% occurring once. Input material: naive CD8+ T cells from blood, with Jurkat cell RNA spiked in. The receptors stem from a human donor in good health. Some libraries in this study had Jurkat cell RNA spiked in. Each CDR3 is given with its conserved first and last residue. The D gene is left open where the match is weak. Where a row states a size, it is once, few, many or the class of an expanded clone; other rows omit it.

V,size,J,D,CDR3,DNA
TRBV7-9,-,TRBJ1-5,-,CASSFDNQPQHF,TGTGCCAGCAGCTTTGACAATCAGCCCCAGCATTTT
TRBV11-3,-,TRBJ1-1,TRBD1,CASSLDLGTVEFANTEAFF,TGTGCCAGCAGCTTAGATCTTGGGACAGTCGAATTCGCGAACACTGAAGCTTTCTTT
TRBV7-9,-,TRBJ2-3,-,CAPMPSRTDTRYF,TGTGCCCCTATGCCCTCCCGCACAGATACGCGGTATTTT
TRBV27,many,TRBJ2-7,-,CASSLGGTAEQYF,TGTGCCAGCAGTTTAGGGGGGACAGCCGAGCAGTACTTC
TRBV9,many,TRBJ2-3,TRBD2,CASSHERGGADTQYF,TGTGCCAGCAGCCACGAGAGGGGAGGGGCAGATACGCAGTATTTT
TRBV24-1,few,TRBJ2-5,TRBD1,CATSDLAGGAGETQYF,TGTGCCACCAGTGATTTGGCAGGGGGCGCGGGGGAGACCCAGTACTTC
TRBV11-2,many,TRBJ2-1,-,CASSLEASSSYNEQFF,TGTGCCAGCAGCTTAGAAGCTAGTAGCTCCTACAATGAGCAGTTCTTC
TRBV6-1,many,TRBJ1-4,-,CASSEWVNTYEKLFF,TGTGCCAGCAGTGAATGGGTAAACACCTATGAAAAACTGTTTTTT
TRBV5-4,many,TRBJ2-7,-,CASSLDLSYEQYF,TGTGCCAGCAGCTTGGATTTGTCCTACGAGCAGTACTTC
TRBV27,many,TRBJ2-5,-,CASSLFTSGQETQYF,TGTGCCAGCAGTTTATTCACTAGTGGCCAAGAGACCCAGTACTTC
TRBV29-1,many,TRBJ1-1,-,CSVEKQGPSAFF,TGCAGCGTTGAGAAACAGGGACCCTCGGCTTTCTTT
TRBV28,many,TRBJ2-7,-,CASSKRPYEQYF,TGTGCCAGCAGCAAACGGCCCTACGAGCAGTACTTC
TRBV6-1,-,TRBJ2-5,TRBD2,CASSELGLATLQETQYF,TGTGCCAGCAGTGAACTGGGACTAGCTACCCTCCAAGAGACCCAGTACTTC
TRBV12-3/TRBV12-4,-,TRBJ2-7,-,CAGSLGAYEQYF,TGTGCCGGCAGTTTGGGAGCCTACGAGCAGTACTTC
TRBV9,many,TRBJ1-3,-,CASSLGRGLSGNTIYF,TGTGCCAGCAGCTTGGGAAGGGGTCTTTCTGGAAACACCATATATTTT
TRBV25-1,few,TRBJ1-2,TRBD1,CASRSGQGIYGYTF,TGTGCCAGCAGATCGGGACAGGGAATTTATGGCTACACCTTC
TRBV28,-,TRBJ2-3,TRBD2,CASSLFAGLAGTDTRYF,TGTGCCAGCAGTTTATTCGCCGGACTAGCGGGTACGGATACGCGGTATTTT
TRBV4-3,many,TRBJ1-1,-,CASGQDNWRDIYTEAFF,TGCGCCAGCGGCCAAGATAATTGGAGGGACATATACACTGAAGCTTTCTTT
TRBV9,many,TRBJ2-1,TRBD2,CASSVGAGVTPYNEQFF,TGTGCCAGCAGCGTAGGAGCGGGAGTGACACCCTACAATGAGCAGTTCTTC
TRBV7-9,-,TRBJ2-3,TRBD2,CASSLAVAGGTDTQYF,TGTGCCAGCAGCTTAGCTGTAGCGGGGGGCACAGATACGCAGTATTTT
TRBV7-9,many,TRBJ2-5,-,CASSQEAGRETQYF,TGTGCCAGCAGCCAGGAGGCAGGGAGAGAGACCCAGTACTTC
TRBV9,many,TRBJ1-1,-,CASSVGGAAEAFF,TGTGCCAGCAGCGTAGGGGGGGCCGCTGAAGCTTTCTTT
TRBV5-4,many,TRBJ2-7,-,CASSRDWSYEQYF,TGTGCCAGCAGCAGGGACTGGTCCTACGAGCAGTACTTC
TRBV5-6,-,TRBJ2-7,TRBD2,CANSSGTSVDEQYF,TGTGCCAACAGTTCCGGGACTAGCGTCGACGAGCAGTACTTC
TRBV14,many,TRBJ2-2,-,CASSPNPRASFGGLFF,TGTGCCAGCAGCCCGAACCCCCGGGCCTCATTCGGGGGGCTGTTTTTT
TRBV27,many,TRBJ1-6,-,CASSLSGLNSPLHF,TGTGCCAGCAGTTTATCGGGCCTGAATTCACCCCTCCACTTT